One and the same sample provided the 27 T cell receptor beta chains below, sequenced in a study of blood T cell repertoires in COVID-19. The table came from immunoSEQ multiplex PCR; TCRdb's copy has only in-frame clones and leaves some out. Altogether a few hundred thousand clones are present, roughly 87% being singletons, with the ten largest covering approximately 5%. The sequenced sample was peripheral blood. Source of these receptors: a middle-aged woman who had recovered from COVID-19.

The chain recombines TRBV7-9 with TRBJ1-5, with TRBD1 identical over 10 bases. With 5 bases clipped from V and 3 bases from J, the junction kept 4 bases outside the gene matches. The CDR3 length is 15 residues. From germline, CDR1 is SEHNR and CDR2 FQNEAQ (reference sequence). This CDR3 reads CASSATGGINQPQHF. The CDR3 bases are TGTGCCAGCAGCGCGACAGGGGGCATCAATCAGCCCCAGCATTTT.

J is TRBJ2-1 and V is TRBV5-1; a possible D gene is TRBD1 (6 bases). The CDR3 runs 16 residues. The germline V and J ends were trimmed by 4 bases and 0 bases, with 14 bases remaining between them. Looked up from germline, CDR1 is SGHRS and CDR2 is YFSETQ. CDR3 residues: CASSPGQTVSYNEQFF. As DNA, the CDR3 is TGCGCCAGCAGCCCAGGACAGACCGTCTCCTACAATGAGCAGTTCTTC.

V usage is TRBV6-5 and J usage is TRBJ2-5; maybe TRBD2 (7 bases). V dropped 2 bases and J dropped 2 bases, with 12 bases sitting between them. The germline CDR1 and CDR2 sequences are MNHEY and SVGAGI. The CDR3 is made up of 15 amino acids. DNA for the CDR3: TGTGCCAGCAGTTACACGGCGGGGGCACAAGAGACCCAGTACTTC. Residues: CASSYTAGAQETQYF.

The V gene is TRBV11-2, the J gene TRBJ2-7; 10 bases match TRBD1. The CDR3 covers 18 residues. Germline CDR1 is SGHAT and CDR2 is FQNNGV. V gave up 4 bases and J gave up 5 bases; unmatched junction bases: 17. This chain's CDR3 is CASSSGLIRDRGIHEQYF. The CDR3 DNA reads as TGTGCCAGCAGCTCCGGGCTCATCCGGGACAGGGGAATCCACGAGCAGTACTTC. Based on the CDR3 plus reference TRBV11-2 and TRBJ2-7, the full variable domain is EAGVAQSPRYKIIEKRQSVAFWCNPISGHATLYWYQQILGQGPKLLIQFQNNGVVDDSQLPKDRFSAERLKGVDSTLKIQPAKLEDSAVYLCASSSGLIRDRGIHEQYFGPGTRLTVT.

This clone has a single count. The DNA for the CDR3 is TGCGCCAGCAGCTTGCAGGGGGGCCGGGATGAGCAGTTCTTC. Translated, it gives CASSLQGGRDEQFF. The chain is built from TRBV5-1 and TRBJ2-1; possible D gene TRBD1, 7 bases. The CDR3 has 14 residues. Trimming removed 1 base from V and 8 bases from J, with 13 bases in between. CDR1 is SGHRS and CDR2 is YFSETQ in the germline V gene. Together with reference TRBV5-1 and TRBJ2-1, the CDR3 gives the full variable domain: KAGVTQTPRYLIKTRGQQVTLSCSPISGHRSVSWYQQTPGQGLQFLFEYFSETQRNKGNFPGRFSGRQFSNSRSEMNVSTLELGDSALYLCASSLQGGRDEQFFGPGTRLTVL.

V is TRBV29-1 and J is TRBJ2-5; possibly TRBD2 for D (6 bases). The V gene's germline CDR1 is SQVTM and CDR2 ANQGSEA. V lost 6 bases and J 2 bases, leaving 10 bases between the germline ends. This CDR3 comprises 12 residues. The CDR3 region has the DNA TGCAGCGTCCGGAGGGGACAAGAGACCCAGTACTTC. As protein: CSVRRGQETQYF.

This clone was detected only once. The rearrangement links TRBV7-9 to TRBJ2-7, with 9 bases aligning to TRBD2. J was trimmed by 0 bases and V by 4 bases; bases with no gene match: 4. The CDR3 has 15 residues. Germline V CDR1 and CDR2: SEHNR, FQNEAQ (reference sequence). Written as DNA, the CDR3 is TGTGCCAGCAGCTCCGCGACTAGCGGCTCCTACGAGCAGTACGTC. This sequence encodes CASSSATSGSYEQYV.

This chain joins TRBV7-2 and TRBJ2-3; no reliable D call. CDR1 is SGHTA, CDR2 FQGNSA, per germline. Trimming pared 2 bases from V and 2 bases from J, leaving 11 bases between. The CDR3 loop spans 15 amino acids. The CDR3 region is CASSLQPRSTDTQYF. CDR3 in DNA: TGTGCCAGCAGCTTACAACCGCGCTCCACAGATACGCAGTATTTT.

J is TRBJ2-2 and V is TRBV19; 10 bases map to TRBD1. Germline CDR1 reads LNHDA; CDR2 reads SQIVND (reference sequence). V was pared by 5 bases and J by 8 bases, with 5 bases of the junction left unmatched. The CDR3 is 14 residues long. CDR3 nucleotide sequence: TGTGCCAGTAGTGATGGGACAGGGGCGGGGGAGCTGTTTTTT. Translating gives CASSDGTGAGELFF.

The CDR3 DNA reads as TGTGCCAGCAGTTTAAGCTTGGCAGGGTCGAGGGGCTACACCTTC. It codes for CASSLSLAGSRGYTF. The chain combines TRBV28 with TRBJ1-2, with TRBD1 as a possible D gene (5 bases). The CDR3 loop spans 15 amino acids. Per the germline V gene, CDR1 is MDHEN and CDR2 is SYDVKM. The V gene lost 2 bases and the J gene lost 8 bases, with 18 bases spanning the gap.

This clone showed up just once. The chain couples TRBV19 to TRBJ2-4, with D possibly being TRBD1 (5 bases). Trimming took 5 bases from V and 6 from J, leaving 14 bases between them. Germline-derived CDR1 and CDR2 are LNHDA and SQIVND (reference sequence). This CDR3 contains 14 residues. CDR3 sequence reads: CASSPRLQGNIQYF. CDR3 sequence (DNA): TGTGCCAGTAGTCCCCGCCTTCAGGGAAACATTCAGTACTTC.

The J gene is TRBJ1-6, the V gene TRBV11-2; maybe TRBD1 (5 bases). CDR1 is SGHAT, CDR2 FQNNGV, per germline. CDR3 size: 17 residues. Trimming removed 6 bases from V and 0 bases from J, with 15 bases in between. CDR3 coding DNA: TGTGCCAGCAGACAGGCTTTCGGGAGCTCCTATAATTCACCCCTCCACTTT. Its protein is CASRQAFGSSYNSPLHF.

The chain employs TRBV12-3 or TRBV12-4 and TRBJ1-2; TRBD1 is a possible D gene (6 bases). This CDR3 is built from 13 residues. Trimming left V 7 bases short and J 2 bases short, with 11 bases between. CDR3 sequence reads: CASTPDRNYGYTF. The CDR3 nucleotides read TGTGCCAGCACCCCGGACAGAAACTATGGCTACACCTTC.

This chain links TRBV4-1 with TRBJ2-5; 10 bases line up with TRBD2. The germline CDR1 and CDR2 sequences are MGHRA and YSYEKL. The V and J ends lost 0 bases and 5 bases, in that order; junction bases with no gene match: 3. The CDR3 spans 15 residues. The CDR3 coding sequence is TGCGCCAGCAGCCAAGAGGGGGGACTAGCGGAGACCCAGTACTTC. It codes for CASSQEGGLAETQYF.

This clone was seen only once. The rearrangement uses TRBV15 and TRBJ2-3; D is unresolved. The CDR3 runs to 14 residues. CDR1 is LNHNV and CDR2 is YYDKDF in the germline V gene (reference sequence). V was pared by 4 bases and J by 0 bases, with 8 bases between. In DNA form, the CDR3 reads TGTGCCACCAGCAAGCCTACTAGCACAGATACGCAGTATTTT. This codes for CATSKPTSTDTQYF. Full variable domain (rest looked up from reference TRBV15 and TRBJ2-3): DAMVIQNPRYQVTQFGKPVTLSCSQTLNHNVMYWYQQKSSQAPKLLFHYYDKDFNNEADTPDNFQSRRPNTSFCFLDIRSPGLGDTAMYLCATSKPTSTDTQYFGPGTRLTVL.

CDR3 region: CASSLRGEHEAFF. The CDR3 bases are TGTGCCAGCAGTTTACGGGGGGAGCATGAAGCTTTCTTT. V usage is TRBV28 and J usage is TRBJ1-1; D perhaps matches TRBD1 (5 bases). This CDR3 region has 13 residues. Germline CDR1 and CDR2: MDHEN and SYDVKM. The V and J ends lost 2 bases and 7 bases respectively, with 11 bases between them.

DNA for the CDR3: TGTGCCAGCAGCCATAACACAGGAGCCTACGAGCAGTACGTC. Translated, it gives CASSHNTGAYEQYV. The chain carries TRBV7-2 and TRBJ2-7, with D possibly being TRBD1 (5 bases). Germline V gene lookup returns CDR1 SGHTA and CDR2 FQGNSA. The CDR3 totals 14 residues. Trimming pared 5 bases from V and 2 bases from J, leaving 13 bases between.

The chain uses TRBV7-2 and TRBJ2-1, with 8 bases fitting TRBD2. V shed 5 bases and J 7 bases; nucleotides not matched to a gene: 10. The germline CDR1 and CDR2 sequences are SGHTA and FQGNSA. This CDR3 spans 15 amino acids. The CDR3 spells CASSQTAGVYNEQFF. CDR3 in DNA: TGTGCCAGCAGCCAGACAGCGGGAGTGTATAATGAGCAGTTCTTC.

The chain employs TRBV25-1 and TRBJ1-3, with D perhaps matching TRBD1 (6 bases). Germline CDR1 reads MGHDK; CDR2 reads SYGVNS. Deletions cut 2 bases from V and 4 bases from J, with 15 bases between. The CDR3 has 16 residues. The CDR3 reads CASSETGQGSGNTIYF. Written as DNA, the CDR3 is TGTGCCAGCAGTGAAACTGGTCAGGGGTCGGGAAACACCATATATTTT.

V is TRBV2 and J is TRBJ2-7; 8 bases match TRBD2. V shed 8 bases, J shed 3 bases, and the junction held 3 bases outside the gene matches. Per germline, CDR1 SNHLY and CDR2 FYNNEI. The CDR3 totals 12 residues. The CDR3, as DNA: TGTGCCAGCGGGGCGGGGGGCTACGAGCAGTACTTC. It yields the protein CASGAGGYEQYF.

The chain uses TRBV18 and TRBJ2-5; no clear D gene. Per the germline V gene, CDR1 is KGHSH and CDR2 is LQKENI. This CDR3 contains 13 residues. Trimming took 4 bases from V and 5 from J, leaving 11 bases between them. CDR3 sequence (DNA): TGTGCCAGCTCACAACTACTCAAGGAGACCCAGTACTTC. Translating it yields CASSQLLKETQYF.

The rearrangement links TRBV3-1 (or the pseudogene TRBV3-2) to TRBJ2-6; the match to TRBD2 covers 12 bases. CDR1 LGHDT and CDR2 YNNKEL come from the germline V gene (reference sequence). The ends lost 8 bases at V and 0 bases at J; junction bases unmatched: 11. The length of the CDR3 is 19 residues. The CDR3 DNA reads TGTGCCAGCGCAACTAGCGGGGGGATTCCCCTCTCTGGGGCCAACGTCCTGACTTTC. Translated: CASATSGGIPLSGANVLTF.

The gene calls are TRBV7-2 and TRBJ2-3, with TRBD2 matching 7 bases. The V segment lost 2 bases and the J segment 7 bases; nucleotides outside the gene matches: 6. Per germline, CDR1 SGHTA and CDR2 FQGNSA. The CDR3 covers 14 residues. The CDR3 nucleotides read TGTGCCAGCAGCTTAAAGGCGGGGGAGAATACGCAGTATTTT. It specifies CASSLKAGENTQYF.

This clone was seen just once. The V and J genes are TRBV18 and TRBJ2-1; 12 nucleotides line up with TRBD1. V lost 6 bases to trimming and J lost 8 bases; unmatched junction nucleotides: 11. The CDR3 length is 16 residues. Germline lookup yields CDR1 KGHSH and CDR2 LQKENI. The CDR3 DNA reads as TGTGCCAGCTCCCCGGCCGGGACAGGGGGCGGCTATGAGCAGTTCTTC. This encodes CASSPAGTGGGYEQFF.

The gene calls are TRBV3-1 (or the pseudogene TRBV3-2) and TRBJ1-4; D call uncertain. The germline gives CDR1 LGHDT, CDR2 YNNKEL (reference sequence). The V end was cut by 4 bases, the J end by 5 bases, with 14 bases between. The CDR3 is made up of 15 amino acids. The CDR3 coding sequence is TGTGCCAGCAGCCCCCCGGGAGGTTGGAATGAAAAACTGTTTTTT. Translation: CASSPPGGWNEKLFF.

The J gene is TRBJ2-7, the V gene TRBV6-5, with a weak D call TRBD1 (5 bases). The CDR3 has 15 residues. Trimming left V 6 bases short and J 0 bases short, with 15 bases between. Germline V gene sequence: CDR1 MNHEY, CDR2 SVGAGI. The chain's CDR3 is CASRRDSASSYEQYV. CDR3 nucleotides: TGTGCCAGCAGACGCGACAGCGCAAGCTCCTACGAGCAGTACGTC.

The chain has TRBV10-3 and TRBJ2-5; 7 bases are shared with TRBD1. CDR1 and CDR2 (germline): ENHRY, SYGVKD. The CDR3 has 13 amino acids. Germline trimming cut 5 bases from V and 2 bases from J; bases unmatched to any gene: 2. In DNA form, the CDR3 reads TGTGCCATCAGTACAGGGGCTCAAGAGACCCAGTACTTC. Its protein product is CAISTGAQETQYF.